The 17 T cell receptor beta chains presented below share a single source sample, sequenced in a study of blood T cell repertoires in COVID-19. The repertoire was sequenced with immunoSEQ multiplex PCR; TCRdb's copy has only in-frame clones and lacks some. The profile shows about 150,000 clones, 88% of them singletons. Material for sequencing was peripheral blood. Receptors originate from a man in his 60s with active or convalescent COVID-19.

This clone was seen a single time. This rearrangement joins TRBV19 to TRBJ2-6; the match to TRBD1 covers 7 bases. The germline CDR1 and CDR2 sequences are LNHDA and SQIVND (reference sequence). Trimming at V came to 5 bases and at J to 4 bases, leaving 2 bases not matched to a gene. CDR3 length: 14 amino acids. CDR3 nucleotides: TGTGCCAGTAGTGAGGGGGCCGGGGCCAACGTCCTGACTTTC. Amino acid sequence: CASSEGAGANVLTF.

The chain recombines TRBV18 with TRBJ2-7; possibly TRBD1 for D (5 bases). This CDR3 has 12 residues. V was clipped by 3 bases and J by 9 bases, with 12 bases between them. Germline values: CDR1 KGHSH, CDR2 LQKENI. CDR3 bases: TGTGCCAGCTCACCGACAGACCAAGGGCAGTACTTC. Its translation: CASSPTDQGQYF.

There are a few counts of this clone. The chain combines TRBV7-9 with TRBJ2-7; 7 bases are a match to TRBD2. The germline gives CDR1 SEHNR, CDR2 FQNEAQ (reference sequence). J was trimmed by 5 bases and V by 5 bases; bases with no gene match: 9. There are 14 residues in the CDR3. In nucleotides, the CDR3 is TGTGCCAGCAGCCCTAGCGGCCATAGGGACGAGCAGTACTTC. As protein: CASSPSGHRDEQYF.

This chain links TRBV6-5 with TRBJ2-2; 12 bases agree with TRBD2. V lost 5 bases to trimming and J lost 3 bases; unmatched junction nucleotides: 1. CDR3 length: 15 residues. The germline V gene has CDR1 MNHEY and CDR2 SVGAGI. CDR3 in DNA: TGTGCCAGCAGTCGACTAGCGGGAGACACCGGGGAGCTGTTTTTT. It translates to CASSRLAGDTGELFF.

This sequence joins TRBV5-1 and TRBJ2-7; 8 bases are a match to TRBD2. Germline values: CDR1 SGHRS, CDR2 YFSETQ. The CDR3 extends over 15 amino acids. V dropped 4 bases and J dropped 5; count of bases not matched to a gene: 11. In DNA, the CDR3 is TGCGCCAGCAGCCCCCTACTCGCGGGAGGCCACGAGCAGTACTTC. Its translation: CASSPLLAGGHEQYF.

A remark on this clone: Other nucleotide sequences from this sample produce the same CDR3. V and J are TRBV6-5 and TRBJ2-1; 11 bases fit TRBD2. This CDR3 has 16 residues. CDR1 is MNHEY, CDR2 SVGAGI, per germline. With 0 bases clipped from V and 6 bases from J, the junction kept 4 bases outside the gene matches. CDR3 amino acids: CASSYSGLAGGNEQFF. CDR3 DNA: TGTGCCAGCAGTTACTCAGGCCTAGCGGGGGGCAATGAGCAGTTCTTC.

This chain links TRBV5-6 with TRBJ1-3; a weak D match, TRBD1 (6 bases). The germline V gene has CDR1 SGHDT and CDR2 YYEEEE. Trimming took 1 base from V and 0 from J, leaving 11 bases between them. The CDR3 consists of 16 residues. CDR3 DNA sequence: TGTGCCAGCAGCTTGCTGGGGGCAAGCTCTGGAAACACCATATATTTT. It codes for CASSLLGASSGNTIYF. The full variable domain, in which reference TRBV5-6 and TRBJ1-3 provide the parts outside the CDR3, is DAGVTQSPTHLIKTRGQQVTLRCSPKSGHDTVSWYQQALGQGPQFIFQYYEEEERQRGNFPDRFSGHQFPNYSSELNVNALLLGDSALYLCASSLLGASSGNTIYFGEGSWLTVV.

The chain uses TRBV7-9 and TRBJ1-2, with a tentative D call TRBD1 (5 bases). V lost 1 base, J lost 3 bases, and 6 bases lay in between. CDR3 length equals 13 residues. CDR1 and CDR2 (germline): SEHNR, FQNEAQ (reference sequence). CDR3 nucleotides: TGTGCCAGCAGCTTAGGACAGCACTATGGCTACACCTTC. This translates into CASSLGQHYGYTF. The entire variable domain, with the rest obtained from reference TRBV7-9 and TRBJ1-2, is as follows: DTGVSQNPRHKITKRGQNVTFRCDPISEHNRLYWYRQTLGQGPEFLTYFQNEAQLEKSRLLSDRFSAERPKGSFSTLEIQRTEQGDSAMYLCASSLGQHYGYTFGSGTRLTVV.

This clone came up once. The rearrangement uses TRBV29-1 and TRBJ2-2; TRBD1 matches 7 bases. CDR1 SQVTM and CDR2 ANQGSEA come from the germline V gene. The CDR3 has 14 amino acids. The V gene end was trimmed by 5 bases and the J gene end by 6 bases; junction bases not matched to a gene: 9. CDR3 nucleotides: TGCAGCGTTCGGAAAGGGGGCCTGGCCGGGGAGCTGTTTTTT. Protein: CSVRKGGLAGELFF.

In this sample, this clone turned up once. CDR3 region: CASSLYWDRASNQPQHF. CDR3 DNA: TGTGCCAGTAGTCTATATTGGGACAGGGCAAGCAATCAGCCCCAGCATTTT. The rearrangement joins TRBV19 to TRBJ1-5; 9 nucleotides align to TRBD1. There are 17 residues in the CDR3. The germline CDR1 and CDR2 sequences are LNHDA and SQIVND (reference sequence). V lost 5 bases to trimming and J lost 1 base; unmatched junction nucleotides: 9.

V gene TRBV6-5 combines with J gene TRBJ1-1; D may be TRBD1 (6 bases). The CDR3 extends over 15 amino acids. Germline loops: CDR1 MNHEY, CDR2 SVGAGI. Trimming pared 0 bases from V and 0 bases from J, leaving 8 bases between. Written as DNA, the CDR3 is TGTGCCAGCAGTTACTCGGGGGCAATGAACACTGAAGCTTTCTTT. Translation gives CASSYSGAMNTEAFF.

This clone was found once. This rearrangement joins TRBV24-1 to TRBJ1-5, with D possibly TRBD1 on 5 matching bases. Between the trimmed V and J ends, which lost 4 bases and 5 bases, there was a span of 14 bases. CDR1 is KGHDR, CDR2 SFDVKD, per germline. The CDR3 runs 15 residues. The CDR3 reads CATSDRFGGDQPQHF. In DNA, the CDR3 is TGTGCCACCAGTGACAGGTTCGGGGGTGATCAGCCCCAGCATTTT.

The J gene is TRBJ1-1, the V gene TRBV28; D uncertain. Deletions cut 6 bases from V and 6 bases from J, with 14 bases between. Germline V CDR1 and CDR2: MDHEN, SYDVKM. This CDR3 contains 13 residues. For the CDR3, the DNA is TGTGCCAGCAGGGTGGGCGGGCAAGCTGAAGCTTTCTTT. Translated, it gives CASRVGGQAEAFF. The full variable domain, with the rest looked up from reference TRBV28 and TRBJ1-1, is DVKVTQSSRYLVKRTGEKVFLECVQDMDHENMFWYRQDPGLGLRLIYFSYDVKMKEKGDIPEGYSVSREKKERFSLILESASTNQTSMYLCASRVGGQAEAFFGQGTRLTVV.

The sample holds one count of this clone. The chain recombines TRBV6-5 with TRBJ1-3; D is ambiguous. Trimming left V 2 bases short and J 4 bases short, with 15 bases between. The CDR3 is made up of 16 amino acids. CDR1 MNHEY and CDR2 SVGAGI come from the germline V gene. The CDR3 DNA reads TGTGCCAGCAGTTACAGCAGAGCGGCTGGCGGAAACACCATATATTTT. As protein: CASSYSRAAGGNTIYF.

This chain joins TRBV5-4 and TRBJ2-2; 12 bases are a match to TRBD1. Germline CDR1 SGHNT, CDR2 YYREEE (reference sequence). The V and J ends lost 4 bases and 6 bases, in that order; junction bases with no gene match: 10. This CDR3 spans 17 amino acids. CDR3 residues: CASSTGTGGARAGELFF. The CDR3 DNA sequence: TGTGCCAGCAGCACTGGGACAGGGGGCGCTCGGGCCGGGGAGCTGTTTTTT.

This sequence joins TRBV2 and TRBJ2-7, with TRBD1 identical over 8 bases. The CDR3 is 16 amino acids. V was clipped by 6 bases and J by 1 base; unmatched bases: 11. Germline lookup yields CDR1 SNHLY and CDR2 FYNNEI. The CDR3 is CASSRKGDRRSYEQYF. DNA for the CDR3: TGTGCCAGCAGCCGAAAGGGGGACAGGAGATCCTACGAGCAGTACTTC. The full variable domain, in which reference TRBV2 and TRBJ2-7 provide the parts outside the CDR3, is EPEVTQTPSHQVTQMGQEVILRCVPISNHLYFYWYRQILGQKVEFLVSFYNNEISEKSEIFDDQFSVERPDGSNFTLKIRSTKLEDSAMYFCASSRKGDRRSYEQYFGPGTRLTVT.

This clone was observed once. V usage is TRBV11-3 and J usage is TRBJ2-3, with 10 positions matching TRBD1. The germline V gene has CDR1 SGHNT and CDR2 YENEEA. The ends lost 5 bases at V and 6 bases at J; junction bases unmatched: 8. This CDR3 comprises 15 residues. CDR3: CASSLRQGAGDTQYF. In DNA, the CDR3 is TGTGCCAGCAGCCTAAGACAGGGGGCAGGGGATACGCAGTATTTT.